Listed below are T cell receptor beta chains from one sample, sequenced in a study of blood T cell repertoires in COVID-19. TCRdb keeps only in-frame clones here, not all; method: immunoSEQ multiplex PCR. The sample records fewer than 250,000 clones, about nine tenths being singletons. Sequenced material: peripheral blood. These receptors originate from a young man with COVID-19, enrolled during active disease. Each CDR3 is given with its conserved first and last residue. Each record gives: V gene, J gene, clone size, D gene, CDR3 protein, CDR3 DNA. The D gene is left open where the match is weak. Expanded clones get a size class; other rows say once, few or many, or leave the size out.

>TRBV19|TRBJ1-2|.|.
CASRTAYNYGYTF
TGTGCCAGTAGGACAGCCTATAACTATGGCTACACCTTC
>TRBV28|TRBJ1-1|.|.
CASSLRGRQVTNTEAFF
TGTGCCAGCAGTTTAAGGGGACGACAGGTAACTAACACTGAAGCTTTCTTT
>TRBV9|TRBJ2-7|once|.
CASSARSEQYF
TGTGCCAGCAGCGCCCGTTCCGAGCAGTACTTC
>TRBV3-1/TRBV3-2|TRBJ2-5|.|.
CASSRGQIQESQYF
TGTGCCAGCAGCCGCGGACAGATCCAAGAGTCCCAGTACTTC
>TRBV5-1|TRBJ1-6|.|TRBD1
CASSPGTGPNSPLHF
TGCGCCAGCAGCCCCGGGACAGGTCCCAATTCACCCCTCCACTTT
>TRBV20-1|TRBJ2-1|.|TRBD1
CSASGVGQGYNEQFF
TGCAGTGCTAGTGGTGTAGGACAGGGTTACAATGAGCAGTTCTTC
>TRBV19|TRBJ2-2|.|TRBD1
CASSVPGTGSGTGELFF
TGTGCCAGTAGTGTCCCCGGGACAGGGTCGGGAACCGGGGAGCTGTTTTTT
>TRBV6-1|TRBJ2-7|once|.
CASSEGHLLYEQYF
TGTGCCAGCAGTGAAGGACACCTTCTTTACGAGCAGTACTTC
>TRBV29-1|TRBJ1-6|.|.
CSAGRQAANSPLHF
TGCAGCGCCGGAAGACAGGCCGCCAATTCACCCCTCCACTTT
>TRBV3-1/TRBV3-2|TRBJ1-1|.|TRBD1
CASSPGQYTEAFF
TGTGCCAGCAGCCCGGGACAGTACACTGAAGCTTTCTTT
>TRBV28|TRBJ1-2|.|.
CASRAPYRGYTF
TGTGCCAGCAGGGCCCCTTACCGTGGCTACACCTTC
>TRBV9|TRBJ2-7|.|.
CASSVDPAYEQYF
TGTGCCAGCAGCGTAGATCCGGCCTACGAGCAGTACTTC
>TRBV11-1|TRBJ2-5|.|TRBD1
CASKNDRGSETQYF
TGTGCCAGCAAAAATGACAGGGGTTCAGAGACCCAGTACTTC
>TRBV6-2/TRBV6-3|TRBJ1-2|.|TRBD1
CASSYSGTGIWYGYTF
TGTGCCAGCAGTTATTCCGGGACAGGGATTTGGTATGGCTACACCTTC
>TRBV3-1/TRBV3-2|TRBJ2-5|.|TRBD2
CASSQVPGLGEETQYF
TGTGCCAGCAGCCAGGTACCGGGACTAGGAGAAGAGACCCAGTACTTC
>TRBV19|TRBJ2-3|.|TRBD2
CASGTSGGYTDTQYF
TGTGCCAGCGGGACTAGCGGGGGGTACACAGATACGCAGTATTTT
>TRBV6-6|TRBJ1-5|.|.
CASSIDNQPQHF
TGTGCCAGCAGTATAGACAATCAGCCCCAGCATTTT
>TRBV18|TRBJ2-3|.|TRBD2
CASSQTSGEWGDTQYF
TGTGCCAGCTCGCAGACTAGCGGGGAATGGGGAGATACGCAGTATTTT
>TRBV6-2/TRBV6-3|TRBJ2-2|.|.
CASSYIQAGGELFF
TGTGCCAGCAGTTACATACAGGCCGGCGGGGAGCTGTTTTTT
>TRBV10-1|TRBJ2-3|once|.
CASSGVLSTDTQYF
TGCGCCAGTTCGGGGGTCCTTAGCACAGATACGCAGTATTTT
>TRBV25-1|TRBJ2-1|.|TRBD2
CASSAPSGGSSYNEQFF
TGTGCCAGCAGTGCCCCTAGCGGGGGGAGCTCCTACAATGAGCAGTTCTTC
>TRBV4-2|TRBJ1-1|once|TRBD1
CASSVGQGARSKTEAFF
TGTGCCAGCAGCGTTGGACAGGGGGCTCGGTCGAAGACTGAAGCTTTCTTT
>TRBV9|TRBJ1-1|.|.
CASSDYRGEGVRRAFF
TGTGCCAGCAGCGACTACAGAGGCGAGGGGGTGCGTCGGGCTTTCTTT
>TRBV11-2|TRBJ2-4|.|.
CASSLGGVEGIQYF
TGTGCCAGCAGCTTAGGTGGGGTCGAGGGCATTCAGTACTTC
>TRBV5-1|TRBJ2-7|.|.
CASSTGNYEQYF
TGCGCCAGCTCGACGGGAAACTACGAGCAGTACTTC
>TRBV21-1|TRBJ2-4|.|.
CASSKLGAGQGVFLAKNIQYF
TGTGCCAGCAGCAAATTAGGGGCGGGACAGGGAGTTTTTCTAGCCAAAAACATTCAGTACTTC
>TRBV3-1/TRBV3-2|TRBJ1-6|.|.
CASSQEIGGSPLHF
TGTGCCAGCAGCCAAGAAATAGGCGGTTCACCCCTCCACTTT
>TRBV2|TRBJ1-2|.|.
CASIFTANYGYTF
TGTGCCAGCATCTTTACAGCCAACTATGGCTACACCTTC
>TRBV2|TRBJ1-1|.|TRBD1
CASRALDREDTEAFF
TGTGCCAGCAGAGCTCTGGACAGGGAAGACACTGAAGCTTTCTTT
>TRBV3-1/TRBV3-2|TRBJ2-1|.|TRBD1
CASSQEQGAWNEQFF
TGTGCCAGCAGCCAAGAACAGGGGGCTTGGAATGAGCAGTTCTTC
>TRBV6-5|TRBJ1-4|.|.
CASTKRGNSNEKLFF
TGTGCCAGCACCAAGAGGGGGAATAGTAATGAAAAACTGTTTTTT
>TRBV5-1|TRBJ2-5|.|TRBD1
CASSYGTGTQETQYF
TGCGCCAGCAGCTACGGGACAGGGACCCAAGAGACCCAGTACTTC
>TRBV18|TRBJ2-5|.|.
CASSPAQETQYF
TGTGCCAGCTCACCGGCCCAAGAGACCCAGTACTTC
>TRBV29-1|TRBJ1-4|.|.
CSGALRLNEKLFF
TGCAGCGGGGCCCTCCGCCTTAATGAAAAACTGTTTTTT
>TRBV5-6|TRBJ2-5|.|TRBD1
CASSWGGTGVVTQYF
TGTGCCAGCAGCTGGGGCGGGACAGGGGTGGTGACCCAGTACTTC
>TRBV7-3|TRBJ1-1|.|TRBD1
CASSLSQGMNTEAFF
TGTGCCAGCAGCCTCTCACAGGGGATGAACACTGAAGCTTTCTTT
>TRBV6-6|TRBJ2-7|.|TRBD1
CASSWLGQRGEQYF
TGTGCCAGCAGTTGGCTGGGACAGCGTGGCGAGCAGTACTTC
>TRBV5-1|TRBJ2-7|.|TRBD2
CASSSFSRGEEQYF
TGCGCCAGCAGCTCCTTTTCGCGGGGGGAAGAGCAGTACTTC
>TRBV2|TRBJ1-6|.|.
CASRDSSYNSPLHF
TGTGCCAGCAGAGACAGCTCCTATAATTCACCCCTCCACTTT
>TRBV5-5|TRBJ1-2|once|.
CASSLDGDYGYTF
TGTGCCAGCAGCTTGGATGGAGACTATGGCTACACCTTC
>TRBV5-4|TRBJ2-5|.|.
CASSFQGSAETQYF
TGTGCCAGCAGCTTTCAGGGTTCGGCAGAGACCCAGTACTTC
>TRBV2|TRBJ2-1|.|TRBD2
CASSAEVAGGPNEQFF
TGTGCCAGCAGCGCCGAAGTAGCGGGGGGGCCCAATGAGCAGTTCTTC
>TRBV5-1|TRBJ2-1|.|.
CASAASSYNEQFF
TGCGCCAGCGCGGCGAGCTCCTACAATGAGCAGTTCTTC
>TRBV18|TRBJ1-1|.|.
CASSPDGLWDMNTEAFF
TGTGCCAGCTCACCGGATGGTTTGTGGGACATGAACACTGAAGCTTTCTTT
>TRBV4-1|TRBJ2-1|once|TRBD2
CASSQDPSGANEQFF
TGCGCCAGCAGCCAAGATCCTAGCGGGGCCAATGAGCAGTTCTTC
>TRBV29-1|TRBJ1-2|.|TRBD1
CSVEQGVDGYTF
TGCAGCGTTGAACAGGGGGTAGATGGCTACACCTTC
>TRBV9|TRBJ2-7|few|TRBD1
CASSVRQGVSEQYF
TGTGCCAGCAGCGTCCGACAGGGAGTAAGCGAGCAGTACTTC
>TRBV19|TRBJ1-5|once|.
CASGGDGYSNQPQHF
TGTGCCAGTGGGGGGGACGGCTATAGCAATCAGCCCCAGCATTTT
>TRBV19|TRBJ1-5|.|TRBD1
CASSPLIKGATYQPQHF
TGTGCCAGTAGTCCTCTGATAAAGGGGGCTACATATCAGCCCCAGCATTTT
>TRBV6-6|TRBJ2-2|.|TRBD2
CASRITSGGNTGELFF
TGTGCCAGCAGGATTACTAGCGGGGGGAACACCGGGGAGCTGTTTTTT
>TRBV10-2|TRBJ1-2|.|.
CASSESSGNGYTF
TGCGCCAGCAGTGAGTCGTCCGGTAATGGCTACACCTTC
>TRBV19|TRBJ2-5|.|TRBD1
CASSTGQGHQETQYF
TGTGCCAGTAGTACCGGACAGGGGCACCAAGAGACCCAGTACTTC